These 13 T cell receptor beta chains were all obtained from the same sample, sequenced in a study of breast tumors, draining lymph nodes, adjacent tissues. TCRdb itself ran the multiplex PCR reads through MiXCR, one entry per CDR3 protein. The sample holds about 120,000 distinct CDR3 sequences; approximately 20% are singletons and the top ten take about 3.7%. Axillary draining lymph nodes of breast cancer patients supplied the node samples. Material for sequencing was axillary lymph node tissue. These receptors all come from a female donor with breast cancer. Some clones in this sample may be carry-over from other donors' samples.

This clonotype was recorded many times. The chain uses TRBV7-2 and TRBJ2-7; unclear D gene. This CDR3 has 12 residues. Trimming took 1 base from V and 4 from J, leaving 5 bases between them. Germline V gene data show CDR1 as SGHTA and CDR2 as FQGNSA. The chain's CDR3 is CASSLGQYEQYF. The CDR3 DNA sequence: TGTGCCAGCAGCTTAGGCCAATACGAGCAGTACTTC.

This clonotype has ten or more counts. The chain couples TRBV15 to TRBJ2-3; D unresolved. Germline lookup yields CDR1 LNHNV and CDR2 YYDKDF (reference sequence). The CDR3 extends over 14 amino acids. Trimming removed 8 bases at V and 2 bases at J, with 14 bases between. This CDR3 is CATELSRATDTQYF. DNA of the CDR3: TGTGCCACCGAGTTAAGCAGAGCCACAGATACGCAGTATTTT. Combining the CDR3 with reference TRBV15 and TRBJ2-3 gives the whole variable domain DAMVIQNPRYQVTQFGKPVTLSCSQTLNHNVMYWYQQKSSQAPKLLFHYYDKDFNNEADTPDNFQSRRPNTSFCFLDIRSPGLGDTAMYLCATELSRATDTQYFGPGTRLTVL.

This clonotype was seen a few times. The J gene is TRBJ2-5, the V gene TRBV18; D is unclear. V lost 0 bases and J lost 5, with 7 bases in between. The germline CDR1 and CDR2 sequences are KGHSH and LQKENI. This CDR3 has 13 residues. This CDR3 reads CASSPPVLETQYF. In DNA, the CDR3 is TGTGCCAGCTCACCACCCGTTCTGGAGACCCAGTACTTC.

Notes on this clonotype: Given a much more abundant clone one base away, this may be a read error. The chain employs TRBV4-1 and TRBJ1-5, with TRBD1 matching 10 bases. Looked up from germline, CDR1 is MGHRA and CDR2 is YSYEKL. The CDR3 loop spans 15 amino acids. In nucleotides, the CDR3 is TGCGCCAGCAGCCCTTCGGACAGGGGGAATCAGCCCCGGCATTTT. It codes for CASSPSDRGNQPRHF.

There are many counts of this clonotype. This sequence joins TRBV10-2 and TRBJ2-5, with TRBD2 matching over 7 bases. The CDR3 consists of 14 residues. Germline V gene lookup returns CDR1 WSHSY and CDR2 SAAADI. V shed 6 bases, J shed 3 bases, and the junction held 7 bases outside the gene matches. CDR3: CASSQELAKETQYF. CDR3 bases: TGCGCCAGCAGCCAAGAACTAGCGAAAGAGACCCAGTACTTC.

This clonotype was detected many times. The CDR3 DNA reads TGCAGTGCTAGAAGGTTAGGGATCCAACAAGAGACCCAGTACTTC. Protein sequence: CSARRLGIQQETQYF. The gene calls are TRBV20-1 and TRBJ2-5, with D hard to call. The CDR3 totals 15 residues. The germline V gene encodes CDR1 DFQATT and CDR2 SNEGSKA (reference sequence). The V gene lost 2 bases and the J gene lost 2 bases, with 15 bases spanning the gap.

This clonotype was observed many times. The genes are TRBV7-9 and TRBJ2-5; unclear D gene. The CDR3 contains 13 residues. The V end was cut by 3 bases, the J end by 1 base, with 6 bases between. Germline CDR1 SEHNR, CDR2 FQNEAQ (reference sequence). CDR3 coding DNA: TGTGCCAGCAGCTTGACCCTCCAAGAGACCCAGTACTTC. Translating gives CASSLTLQETQYF.

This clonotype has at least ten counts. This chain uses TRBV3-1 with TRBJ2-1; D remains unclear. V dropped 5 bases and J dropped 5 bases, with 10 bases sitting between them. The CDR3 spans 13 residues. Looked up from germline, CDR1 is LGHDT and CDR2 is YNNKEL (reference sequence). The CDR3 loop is CASSAVTHNEQFF. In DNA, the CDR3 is TGTGCCAGCAGCGCCGTAACCCACAATGAGCAGTTCTTC.

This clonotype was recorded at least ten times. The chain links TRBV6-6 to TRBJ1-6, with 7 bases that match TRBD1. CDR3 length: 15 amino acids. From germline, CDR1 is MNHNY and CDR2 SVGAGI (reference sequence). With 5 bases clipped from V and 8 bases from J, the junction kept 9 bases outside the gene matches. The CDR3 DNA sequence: TGTGCCAGCAGTCACACAGGGGCCCATTATTCACCCCTCCACTTT. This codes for CASSHTGAHYSPLHF.

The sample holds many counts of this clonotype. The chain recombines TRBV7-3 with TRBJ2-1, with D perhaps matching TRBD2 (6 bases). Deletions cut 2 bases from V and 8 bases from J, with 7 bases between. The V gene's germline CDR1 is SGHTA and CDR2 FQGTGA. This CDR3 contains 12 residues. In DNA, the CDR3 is TGTGCCAGCAGCTTAGGGGGGTATGAGCAGTTCTTC. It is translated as CASSLGGYEQFF.

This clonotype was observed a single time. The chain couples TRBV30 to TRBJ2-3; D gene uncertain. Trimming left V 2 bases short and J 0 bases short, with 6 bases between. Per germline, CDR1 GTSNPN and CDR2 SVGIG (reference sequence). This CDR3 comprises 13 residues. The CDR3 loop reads CAWSRRSTDTQYF. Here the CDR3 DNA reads TGTGCCTGGAGTAGGCGGAGCACAGATACGCAGTATTTT.

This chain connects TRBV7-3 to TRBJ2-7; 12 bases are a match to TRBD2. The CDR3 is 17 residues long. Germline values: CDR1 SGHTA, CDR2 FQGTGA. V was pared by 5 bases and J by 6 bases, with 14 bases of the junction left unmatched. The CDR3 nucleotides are TGTGCCAGCAGCCCACATAGGGCTAGCGGGGGGGCGGTCGAGCAGTACTTC. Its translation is CASSPHRASGGAVEQYF. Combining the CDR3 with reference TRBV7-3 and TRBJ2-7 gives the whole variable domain GAGVSQTPSNKVTEKGKYVELRCDPISGHTALYWYRQSLGQGPEFLIYFQGTGAADDSGLPNDRFFAVRPEGSVSTLKIQRTERGDSAVYLCASSPHRASGGAVEQYFGPGTRLTVT.

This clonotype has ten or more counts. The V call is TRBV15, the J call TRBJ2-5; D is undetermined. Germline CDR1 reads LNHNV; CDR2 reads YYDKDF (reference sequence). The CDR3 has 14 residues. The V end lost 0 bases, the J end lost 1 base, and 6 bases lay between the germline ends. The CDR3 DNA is TGTGCCACCAGCAGAGATGCGGCCCAAGAGACCCAGTACTTC. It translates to CATSRDAAQETQYF.